These 7 T cell receptor beta chains were sequenced from one sample in a study of T cells expressing NK-cell markers. TCRdb re-analyzed the 5' RACE reads; it lists each CDR3 protein once, without DNA. The clone table shows some 600,000 distinct CDR3 sequences, with the ten largest holding approximately 3.6%. Sequencing was carried out using blood T cells: a sorted CD56 or NKG2C T cell subset, CD4+ or CD8+ T cells, or bulk PBMC T cells (not recorded which). These TCRs come from a man aged 18 to 29 in good health.

The chain joins TRBV7-2 to TRBJ2-1; as DNA is missing, the TRBD1 call by TCRdb cannot be tested. CDR3 size: 15 residues. Germline V gene sequence: CDR1 SGHTA, CDR2 FQGNSA. CDR3 sequence: CASILQGATYNEQFF.

CDR3 protein: CASSLQGANYNEQFF. This sequence joins TRBV5-1 and TRBJ2-1; TCRdb reports TRBD1, a call that lacks DNA to check it against. The CDR3 extends over 15 amino acids. Germline CDR1 reads SGHRS; CDR2 reads YFSETQ.

The rearrangement joins TRBV7-2 to TRBJ1-5; TCRdb designates TRBD1, a call that cannot be tested without DNA. Germline loops: CDR1 SGHTA, CDR2 FQGNSA. CDR3 length: 15 residues. This CDR3 reads CASSSGRQGNQPQHF. The complete variable domain, with remaining parts taken from reference TRBV7-2 and TRBJ1-5, reads GAGVSQSPSNKVTEKGKDVELRCDPISGHTALYWYRQSLGQGLEFLIYFQGNSAPDKSGLPSDRFSAERTGGSVSTLTIQRTQQEDSAVYLCASSSGRQGNQPQHFGDGTRLSIL.

This chain uses TRBV2 with TRBJ2-5; as DNA is missing, the TRBD2 call by TCRdb cannot be tested. Germline assignment: CDR1 SNHLY and CDR2 FYNNEI. This CDR3 is built from 16 residues. The CDR3 loop reads CASSDRSGRVQETQYF.

The genes are TRBV19 and TRBJ2-1. The CDR3 extends over 15 amino acids. Germline V gene data show CDR1 as LNHDA and CDR2 as SQIVND (reference sequence). The CDR3 loop is CASSMTPPPGNEQFF.

V usage is TRBV5-6 and J usage is TRBJ2-2; the D call from TCRdb, TRBD1, cannot be confirmed without DNA. The CDR3 totals 15 residues. Germline V gene sequence: CDR1 SGHDT, CDR2 YYEEEE. CDR3 residues: CASSDDRGNTGELFF.

The rearrangement uses TRBV18 and TRBJ2-1; TCRdb reports TRBD2, a call that lacks DNA to check it against. Germline CDR1 is KGHSH and CDR2 is LQKENI. This CDR3 contains 17 residues. The CDR3 loop is CASSPNLAGSSYNEQFF.